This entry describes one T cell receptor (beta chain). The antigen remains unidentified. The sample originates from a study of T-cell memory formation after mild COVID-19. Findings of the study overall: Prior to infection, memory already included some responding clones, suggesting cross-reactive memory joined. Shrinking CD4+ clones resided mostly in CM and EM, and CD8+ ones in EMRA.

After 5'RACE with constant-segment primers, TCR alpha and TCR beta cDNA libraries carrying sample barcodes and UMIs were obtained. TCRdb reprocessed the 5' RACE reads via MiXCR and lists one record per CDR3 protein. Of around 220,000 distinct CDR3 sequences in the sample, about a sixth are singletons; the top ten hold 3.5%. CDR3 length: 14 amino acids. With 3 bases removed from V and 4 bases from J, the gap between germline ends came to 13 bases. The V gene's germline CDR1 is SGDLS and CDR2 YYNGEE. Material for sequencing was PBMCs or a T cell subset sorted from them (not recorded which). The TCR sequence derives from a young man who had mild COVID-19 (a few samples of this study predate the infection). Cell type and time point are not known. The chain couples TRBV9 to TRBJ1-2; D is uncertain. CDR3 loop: CASSADPAGYGYTF. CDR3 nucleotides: TGTGCCAGCAGCGCCGACCCGGCAGGCTATGGCTACACCTTC.